The next 14 T cell receptor beta chains were all read from a single sample in a study of T cell responses to AZD1222 COVID-19 vaccine. Sequencing was performed with immunoSEQ multiplex PCR; in TCRdb, only in-frame clones are kept and a portion is missing. This sample yields around 160,000 clones, of which around nine tenths are seen a single time; roughly 5.5% belongs to the top ten. The source material was peripheral blood, sampled on day 0 of AZD1222 vaccination. The receptors shown here come from an adult in good health.

This rearrangement joins TRBV28 to TRBJ2-7, with TRBD2 matching 8 bases. The CDR3 totals 12 residues. V shed 3 bases, J shed 6 bases, and the junction held 1 base outside the gene matches. The germline V gene encodes CDR1 MDHEN and CDR2 SYDVKM. CDR3 nucleotide sequence: TGTGCCAGCAGTTTCGGGAGGGGCGAGCAGTACTTC. Amino acid sequence: CASSFGRGEQYF.

The V gene is TRBV27, the J gene TRBJ1-1, with D uncertain. In germline, CDR1 is MNHEY, CDR2 SMNVEV (reference sequence). The CDR3 covers 17 residues. The V end lost 4 bases, the J end lost 0 bases, and 18 bases lay between the germline ends. Here the CDR3 DNA reads TGTGCCAGCAGTTCGATGTGGGGAAGACTATTGAACACTGAAGCTTTCTTT. It is translated as CASSSMWGRLLNTEAFF.

Comment on this clone: Since no conserved phenylalanine or tryptophan closes the CDR3, a read error is the likely cause. It is unclear where the CDR3 begins or ends on the DNA, so no DNA is shown, and the CDR3 is as TCRdb lists it. The chain's CDR3 is CAISGLGIDRVY. V and J are TRBV10-3 and TRBJ1-4; no DNA check was done on the table's D call, TRBD1. The CDR3 adds up to 12 amino acids, both ends counted. Germline V gene data show CDR1 as ENHRY and CDR2 as SYGVKD.

The chain joins TRBV4-3 to TRBJ2-7; D is unresolved. V shed 1 base and J shed 0 bases, with 7 bases lying between them. CDR1 is LGHNA and CDR2 is YSLEER in the germline V gene. The CDR3 covers 14 residues. The DNA for the CDR3 is TGCGCCAGCAGCCAAGGGCTTGGCTCCTACGAGCAGTACTTC. It translates to CASSQGLGSYEQYF.

J is TRBJ2-5 and V is TRBV10-3, with TRBD1 matching 11 bases. Germline V gives CDR1 ENHRY, CDR2 SYGVKD. The CDR3 has 16 residues. V dropped 5 bases and J dropped 4; count of bases not matched to a gene: 9. CDR3 bases: TGTGCCATCAGTCCGGGACAGGGGGGGGTGGCAGAGACCCAGTACTTC. Translated, it gives CAISPGQGGVAETQYF.

J is TRBJ1-1 and V is TRBV4-3; tentative D call: TRBD1 (5 bases). CDR3 length: 13 residues. V was cut by 6 bases and J by 0 bases, with 8 bases left in between. Germline-derived CDR1 and CDR2 are LGHNA and YSLEER. CDR3 loop: CASRAGLNTEAFF. DNA of the CDR3: TGCGCCAGCAGGGCAGGGTTGAACACTGAAGCTTTCTTT.

The chain couples TRBV10-3 to TRBJ2-3; TRBD2 might be the D (6 bases). The V end was cut by 7 bases, the J end by 6 bases, with 14 bases between. Germline V gene lookup returns CDR1 ENHRY and CDR2 SYGVKD. This CDR3 is built from 13 residues. CDR3 coding DNA: TGTGCCATCAATCTGGAGGGGTGGGATACGCAGTATTTT. This codes for CAINLEGWDTQYF.

The chain has TRBV7-9 and TRBJ1-5; D is unresolved. The V and J ends lost 0 bases and 10 bases respectively, with 10 bases between them. This CDR3 has 13 amino acids. Germline CDR1 and CDR2: SEHNR and FQNEAQ (reference sequence). The CDR3 region is CASSLAGGSPQHF. For the CDR3, the DNA is TGTGCCAGCAGCTTAGCTGGAGGCAGCCCCCAGCATTTT.

This clone was seen more than once but under ten times. The V gene is TRBV19, the J gene TRBJ1-1; D is unclear. With 2 bases removed from V and 6 bases from J, the gap between germline ends came to 4 bases. The CDR3 length is 11 residues. Germline V gene data show CDR1 as LNHDA and CDR2 as SQIVND (reference sequence). The CDR3 coding sequence is TGTGCCAGTAGTATACAGTCTGAAGCTTTCTTT. Amino acid sequence: CASSIQSEAFF.

V usage is TRBV15 and J usage is TRBJ2-7; TRBD1 aligns across 9 bases. Germline V lookup: CDR1 LNHNV, CDR2 YYDKDF (reference sequence). CDR3 length equals 13 residues. The junction had 4 bases not matched to a gene; V was cut back by 4 bases and J by 6 bases. The CDR3 spells CATSKQDRGEQYF. CDR3 coding DNA: TGTGCCACCAGCAAACAGGACAGGGGCGAGCAGTACTTC.

The V gene is TRBV18, the J gene TRBJ2-1; D is unresolved. The CDR3 is 13 residues long. Germline CDR1 and CDR2: KGHSH and LQKENI. The V and J ends lost 0 bases and 5 bases respectively, with 5 bases between them. CDR3 sequence (DNA): TGTGCCAGCTCACCACCCTCGGACAATGAGCAGTTCTTC. Translated: CASSPPSDNEQFF. Using reference TRBV18 and TRBJ2-1 for the parts outside the CDR3, the full variable domain is NAGVMQNPRHLVRRRGQEARLRCSPMKGHSHVYWYRQLPEEGLKFMVYLQKENIIDESGMPKERFSAEFPKEGPSILRIQQVVRGDSAAYFCASSPPSDNEQFFGPGTRLTVL.

V usage is TRBV7-3 and J usage is TRBJ1-5, with D possibly TRBD1 on 5 matching bases. Germline CDR1 is SGHTA and CDR2 is FQGTGA. Trimming took off 5 bases at V and 9 bases at J, with 17 bases between the two ends. There are 14 residues in the CDR3. Written as DNA, the CDR3 is TGTGCCAGCAGCCCGAACCTTAGGGGCCGGCCCCAGCATTTT. It encodes CASSPNLRGRPQHF.

The rearrangement links TRBV18 to TRBJ1-1; 11 bases line up with TRBD1. The junction had 2 bases not matched to a gene; V was cut back by 2 bases and J by 0 bases. This CDR3 is 16 amino acids long. Germline lookup yields CDR1 KGHSH and CDR2 LQKENI. The CDR3 sequence is CASSPWTGGLNTEAFF. The DNA of the CDR3 is TGTGCCAGCTCACCATGGACAGGGGGCTTGAACACTGAAGCTTTCTTT.

This chain joins TRBV28 and TRBJ2-7, with D hard to call. V was trimmed by 5 bases and J by 4 bases, leaving 9 bases between them. The CDR3 has 12 residues. Germline CDR1 reads MDHEN; CDR2 reads SYDVKM. DNA for the CDR3: TGTGCCAGCAGTCCAGACACGTACGAGCAGTACTTC. This gives the protein CASSPDTYEQYF.